The T cell receptor (beta chain) under discussion was sequenced for a study of shared clonotypes between healthy human individuals. Points from the study as a whole: There were few donors, and this limited the genetic and exposure-history diversity represented.

With respect to this clone: Its cognate antigen is unknown.

With 0 bases removed from V and 4 bases from J, the gap between germline ends came to 12 bases. The CDR3 consists of 16 residues. Germline CDR1 and CDR2: LGHNA and YSLEER. Donors were Caucasian adults residing in Nashville, Tennessee, USA. TCRdb keeps only in-frame clones here, not all; method: immunoSEQ multiplex PCR. The top ten clones hold roughly 0.57% of a sample with about 990,000 clones, about four fifths of them seen once. This sequence joins TRBV4-3 and TRBJ2-2, with a tentative D call TRBD1 (6 bases). This clonotype was obtained from a man aged 18 to 30 in good health. Some clones in this sample may be carry-over from other donors' samples. The specimen sequenced was memory CD4+ T cells from PBMCs. The subset denotes: CD45RA-negative fraction. This chain's CDR3 is CASSQDASRGTGELFF. CDR3 bases: TGCGCCAGCAGCCAAGATGCCTCCAGGGGCACCGGGGAGCTGTTTTTT.